This T cell receptor (beta chain) was recovered during a study of T cell responses to AZD1222 COVID-19 vaccine. Per germline, CDR1 SGHNT and CDR2 YENEEA. The CDR3 extends over 14 amino acids. The V end lost 3 bases, the J end lost 6 bases, and 11 bases lay between the germline ends. Study-level points and caveats: Spike-spanning, vaccine-associated CD4 TCRs were dominant at 160-218 and 743-854.

With respect to this clone: Its matching antigen is unknown.

Sequencing was performed with immunoSEQ multiplex PCR; in TCRdb, only in-frame clones are kept and a portion is missing. The repertoire holds about 170,000 clones, with approximately 93% as singletons. The clonotype was recovered from an adult in good health. The material sequenced was peripheral blood, taken on day 0 of AZD1222 vaccination. The chain links TRBV11-3 to TRBJ2-2, with D possibly TRBD1 on 7 matching bases. For the CDR3, the DNA is TGTGCCAGCAGCTTCGGAGGGGGCGCCGGGGAGCTGTTTTTT. It codes for CASSFGGGAGELFF.